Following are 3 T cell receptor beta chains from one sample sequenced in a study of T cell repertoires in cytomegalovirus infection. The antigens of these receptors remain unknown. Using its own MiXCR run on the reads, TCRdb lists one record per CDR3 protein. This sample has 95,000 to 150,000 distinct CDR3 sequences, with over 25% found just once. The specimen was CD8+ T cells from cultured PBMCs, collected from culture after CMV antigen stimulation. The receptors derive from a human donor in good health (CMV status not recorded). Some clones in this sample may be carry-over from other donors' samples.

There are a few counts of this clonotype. The DNA for the CDR3 is TGTGCCAGCAGCTTAGGGCAACAGCCCCAGCATTTT. Translation: CASSLGQQPQHF. V gene TRBV7-9 combines with J gene TRBJ1-5; D is unclear. V shed 1 base and J shed 7 bases, with 5 bases lying between them. Germline-derived CDR1 and CDR2 are SEHNR and FQNEAQ (reference sequence). CDR3 size: 12 residues.

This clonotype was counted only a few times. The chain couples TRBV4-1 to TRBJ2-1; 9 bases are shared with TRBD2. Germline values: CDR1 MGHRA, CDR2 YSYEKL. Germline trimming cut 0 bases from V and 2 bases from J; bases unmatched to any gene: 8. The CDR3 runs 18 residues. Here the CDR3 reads CASSQDAPPSGAYNEQFF. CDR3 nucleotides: TGCGCCAGCAGCCAAGATGCCCCCCCTAGCGGGGCCTACAATGAGCAGTTCTTC.

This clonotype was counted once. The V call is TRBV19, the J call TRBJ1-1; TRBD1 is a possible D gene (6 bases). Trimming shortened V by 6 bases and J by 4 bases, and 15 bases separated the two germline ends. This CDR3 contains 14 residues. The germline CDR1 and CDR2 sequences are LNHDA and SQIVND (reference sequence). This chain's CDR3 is CASSLQGQGTEAFF. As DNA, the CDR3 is TGTGCCAGTAGCCTCCAGGGGCAGGGCACTGAAGCTTTCTTT.